Sequencing of this T cell receptor beta chain was carried out in a study of blood T cell repertoires in COVID-19. Study as a whole: PBMCs, B-cell-depleted T cells, or T cells provided the cDNA or gDNA that made up the material.

The CDR3 extends over 18 amino acids. The V and J ends lost 2 bases and 2 bases respectively, with 21 bases between them. Looked up from germline, CDR1 is KGHSH and CDR2 is LQKENI. Authors' methods: Estimation of nucleated cell counts relied on the amplification of reference gene primers. Profiling relied on immunoSEQ multiplex PCR, and the TCRdb table lists in-frame clones only, not all of them. V, J and clone size are those of that table, while D and trimming were read from the DNA. The sample contains tens of thousands of clones, about 86% of which appear only once. This sequence joins TRBV18 and TRBJ1-1; unclear D gene. The source is a woman aged 55 to 70 with acute or convalescent COVID-19. The source material was peripheral blood. The CDR3 nucleotides are TGTGCCAGCTCACCAAATAGCGGCGGAGGACTCTTAAACACTGAAGCTTTCTTT. Protein sequence: CASSPNSGGGLLNTEAFF.